Described below is a single T cell receptor (beta chain) sequence and its context. The data derive from a study of beta chain features in type 1 diabetes. Study overall: Taken together, all samples contributed around 100 million examined sorted cells.

All of the isolated RNA was reverse transcribed, so expressed TCRB transcripts were sequenced. Assay: immunoSEQ multiplex PCR; the TCRdb copy retains only in-frame clones and omits some. The table has about 260,000 clones, around 65% seen once. Trimming left V 2 bases short and J 9 bases short, with 5 bases between. This CDR3 is 11 amino acids long. Germline values: CDR1 SNHLY, CDR2 FYNNEI. The chain recombines TRBV2 with TRBJ2-1; D unresolved. The sequencing input was naive CD4+ T cells from blood. The receptor was isolated from a man aged 25-40 years in good health. CDR3 DNA sequence: TGTGCCAGCAGTGAATATGGTGAGCAGTTCTTC. The encoded protein is CASSEYGEQFF.